The 25 T cell receptor beta chains below come from one sample, sequenced in a study of blood T cell repertoires in COVID-19. Using immunoSEQ multiplex PCR, the repertoire was profiled, and TCRdb retains in-frame clones only, with some absent. The sample shows fewer than 300,000 clones, 85% of them seen only once. The source material was PBMCs or T cells enriched from blood (not recorded which). These receptors were taken from a woman aged 50 to 60 who had recovered from COVID-19.

This chain joins TRBV18 and TRBJ2-1; 11 bases are shared with TRBD2. The CDR3 spans 18 residues. The germline V gene encodes CDR1 KGHSH and CDR2 LQKENI. V lost 4 bases, J lost 0 bases, and 8 bases stayed unmatched. CDR3 coding DNA: TGTGCCAGCTCACTCGGGACTAGCGGACCGAGCTCCTACAATGAGCAGTTCTTC. Translating gives CASSLGTSGPSSYNEQFF.

V and J are TRBV3-1 (or the pseudogene TRBV3-2) and TRBJ2-1; D is unresolved. Germline CDR1 reads LGHDT; CDR2 reads YNNKEL (reference sequence). Trimming took off 2 bases at V and 5 bases at J, with 7 bases between the two ends. CDR3 length: 13 amino acids. The CDR3 nucleotides read TGTGCCAGCAGCCAACACAGAGACAATGAGCAGTTCTTC. Its protein product is CASSQHRDNEQFF.

The CDR3 bases are TGCGCCAGCAGCCAAGGTTCCATAGGGGACAAGTGGAGCAAAAACATTCAGTACTTC. Its protein product is CASSQGSIGDKWSKNIQYF. The chain combines TRBV4-1 with TRBJ2-4; the D gene is possibly TRBD1 (6 bases). The CDR3 length is 19 residues. Germline values: CDR1 MGHRA, CDR2 YSYEKL. V lost 1 base and J 3 bases, leaving 22 bases between the germline ends.

The chain is built from TRBV6-5 and TRBJ2-1; TRBD1 is a possible D gene (7 bases). Trimming left V 8 bases short and J 6 bases short, with 20 bases between. CDR1 and CDR2 (germline): MNHEY, SVGAGI. The CDR3 has 15 residues. The CDR3 region is CASRHGQEGGNEQFF. DNA for the CDR3: TGTGCCAGCCGACATGGACAGGAGGGGGGCAATGAGCAGTTCTTC.

V usage is TRBV30 and J usage is TRBJ2-5; D is ambiguous. The V gene lost 1 base and the J gene lost 5 bases, with 5 bases spanning the gap. Germline V CDR1 and CDR2: GTSNPN, SVGIG (reference sequence). The CDR3 spans 11 residues. CDR3 coding DNA: TGTGCCTGGAGTGCCGGGGAGACCCAGTACTTC. Protein sequence: CAWSAGETQYF.

The gene calls are TRBV25-1 and TRBJ2-7, with TRBD1 as a possible D gene (5 bases). Trimming took off 8 bases at V and 4 bases at J, with 12 bases between the two ends. CDR1 and CDR2 (germline): MGHDK, SYGVNS. The length of the CDR3 is 12 residues. This CDR3 is CASSLTGYEQYF. CDR3 sequence (DNA): TGTGCCAGCTCCTTAACAGGTTACGAGCAGTACTTC.

As DNA, the CDR3 is TGTGCCAGCAGCCAAGGTTTCCCTAGCGGGACGGTCCCTTCCTACGAGCAGTACTTC. Its protein is CASSQGFPSGTVPSYEQYF. This chain uses TRBV4-2 with TRBJ2-7; 9 bases map to TRBD2. CDR3 length: 19 amino acids. V shed 1 base and J 1 base; nucleotides not matched to a gene: 14. Germline CDR1 LGHNA, CDR2 YNFKEQ.

The chain employs TRBV15 and TRBJ2-3; D gene uncertain. The V gene lost 2 bases and the J gene lost 2 bases, with 11 bases spanning the gap. CDR3 length: 15 amino acids. The germline CDR1 and CDR2 sequences are LNHNV and YYDKDF (reference sequence). The CDR3 DNA reads as TGTGCCACCAGCAGAACACGGGTAACCACAGATACGCAGTATTTT. Translating gives CATSRTRVTTDTQYF.

The J gene is TRBJ2-7, the V gene TRBV4-3; D may be TRBD2 (6 bases). V lost 1 base to trimming and J lost 5 bases, with 12 bases between them. Germline lookup yields CDR1 LGHNA and CDR2 YSLEER. CDR3 size: 14 residues. In nucleotides, the CDR3 is TGCGCCAGCAGCCAAGCGGGAGTCGGGGACGAGCAGTACTTC. It codes for CASSQAGVGDEQYF.

The CDR3 here is CASSLEFAQTDTGELFF. The CDR3 nucleotides are TGTGCCAGCAGTTTAGAGTTCGCCCAAACTGACACCGGGGAGCTGTTTTTT. The rearrangement links TRBV27 to TRBJ2-2; D remains unclear. Germline assignment: CDR1 MNHEY and CDR2 SMNVEV (reference sequence). The ends were cut back, 2 bases at V and 3 bases at J, with 16 bases in the middle. The CDR3 is 17 amino acids.

The CDR3 loop is CASSSGLPNYGYTF. CDR3 bases: TGTGCCAGCAGCTCGGGACTGCCTAACTATGGCTACACCTTC. The rearrangement uses TRBV5-6 and TRBJ1-2, with TRBD1 as a possible D gene (5 bases). This CDR3 is 14 amino acids long. Germline-derived CDR1 and CDR2 are SGHDT and YYEEEE. The germline V and J ends were trimmed by 3 bases and 0 bases, with 9 bases remaining between them.

This rearrangement joins TRBV3-1 (or the pseudogene TRBV3-2) to TRBJ2-3; TRBD2 agrees at 10 bases. Germline CDR1 LGHDT, CDR2 YNNKEL (reference sequence). J lost 6 bases, V lost 4 bases, and 10 bases had no gene match. The length of the CDR3 is 16 residues. As DNA, the CDR3 is TGTGCCAGCAGCCTTACCCTTAGCGGGGGGCACGATACGCAGTATTTT. Its protein product is CASSLTLSGGHDTQYF.

This chain links TRBV7-2 with TRBJ2-1; 8 bases line up with TRBD2. Trimming at V came to 2 bases and at J to 4 bases, leaving 1 base not matched to a gene. The length of the CDR3 is 14 residues. The germline CDR1 and CDR2 sequences are SGHTA and FQGNSA. This CDR3 is CASSLSGSYNEQFF. CDR3 bases: TGTGCCAGCAGCTTAAGCGGGAGTTACAATGAGCAGTTCTTC.

V usage is TRBV11-2 and J usage is TRBJ2-3; 8 positions agree with TRBD1. The V and J ends lost 5 bases and 0 bases, in that order; junction bases with no gene match: 10. CDR1 and CDR2 (germline): SGHAT, FQNNGV. The CDR3 runs to 17 residues. The CDR3 nucleotides read TGTGCCAGCAGCCCTCTAACCAGGGGGCCTAGCACAGATACGCAGTATTTT. It codes for CASSPLTRGPSTDTQYF.

This chain links TRBV19 with TRBJ1-5, with TRBD1 matching 8 bases. The germline CDR1 and CDR2 sequences are LNHDA and SQIVND (reference sequence). This CDR3 contains 12 residues. V dropped 7 bases and J dropped 6; count of bases not matched to a gene: 2. CDR3 DNA: TGTGCCAGTAACAGGGGGATTCAGCCCCAGCATTTT. Protein product: CASNRGIQPQHF.

This chain connects TRBV18 to TRBJ1-4; TRBD1 is a possible D gene (5 bases). The V gene's germline CDR1 is KGHSH and CDR2 LQKENI. CDR3 length equals 15 residues. Trimming cost V 9 bases and J 7 bases, with 21 bases left between them. CDR3: CASSLQGLMGEKLFF. The CDR3 DNA follows: TGTGCCAGTTCATTGCAGGGATTAATGGGTGAAAAACTGTTTTTT.

The chain combines TRBV5-1 with TRBJ2-7; 12 bases map to TRBD2. Per germline, CDR1 SGHRS and CDR2 YFSETQ. Trimming took 4 bases from V and 7 from J; bases not matched to a gene: 9. This CDR3 is 15 amino acids long. The CDR3 nucleotides read TGCGCCAGCAGCACAAGGACCGGGACTAGCGGGGAGCAGTACTTC. It is translated as CASSTRTGTSGEQYF. Full variable domain (remainder filled in from reference TRBV5-1 and TRBJ2-7): KAGVTQTPRYLIKTRGQQVTLSCSPISGHRSVSWYQQTPGQGLQFLFEYFSETQRNKGNFPGRFSGRQFSNSRSEMNVSTLELGDSALYLCASSTRTGTSGEQYFGPGTRLTVT.

The chain combines TRBV2 with TRBJ2-1, with 12 nucleotides matching TRBD2. With V trimmed by 8 bases and J by 2 bases, 4 bases remained unmatched. Germline CDR1 and CDR2: SNHLY and FYNNEI. The CDR3 length is 15 residues. The CDR3 nucleotides read TGTGCCAGCGGGGGACTAGCGGGCACCTACAATGAGCAGTTCTTC. Protein sequence: CASGGLAGTYNEQFF.

V and J are TRBV4-3 and TRBJ2-7; perhaps TRBD2 as D (6 bases). Trimming removed 0 bases from V and 2 bases from J, with 11 bases in between. The CDR3 contains 15 residues. Germline CDR1 reads LGHNA; CDR2 reads YSLEER. The CDR3 nucleotides read TGCGCCAGCAGCCAAGATCACGGACTAACCTACGAGCAGTACTTC. It specifies CASSQDHGLTYEQYF.

The chain recombines TRBV6-5 with TRBJ2-7; D may be TRBD1 (6 bases). The CDR3 is 14 residues long. CDR1 is MNHEY and CDR2 is SVGAGI in the germline V gene. The V end was cut by 3 bases, the J end by 7 bases, with 16 bases between. The CDR3 DNA follows: TGTGCCAGCAGTTATAGGCAGGGGTTCTTAGAGCAGTACTTC. This codes for CASSYRQGFLEQYF.

A single count supports this clone. The J gene is TRBJ1-2, the V gene TRBV14; 7 bases line up with TRBD1. Trimming removed 6 bases from V and 8 bases from J; junction bases left unmatched: 12. Germline-derived CDR1 and CDR2 are SGHDN and FVKESK. The CDR3 totals 14 residues. The CDR3 sequence: CASSSLQRGRGYTF. The DNA of the CDR3 is TGTGCCAGCAGTTCTCTTCAGAGGGGGCGAGGCTACACCTTC.

The rearrangement joins TRBV5-4 to TRBJ1-1; 7 bases map to TRBD1. The V gene end was trimmed by 0 bases and the J gene end by 0 bases; junction bases not matched to a gene: 2. This CDR3 has 15 amino acids. Germline assignment: CDR1 SGHNT and CDR2 YYREEE (reference sequence). CDR3 in DNA: TGTGCCAGCAGCTTGGCGGGACAGATGAACACTGAAGCTTTCTTT. This sequence encodes CASSLAGQMNTEAFF.

The rearrangement uses TRBV5-1 and TRBJ1-6, with 7 positions matching TRBD1. Losses at the gene ends were 0 bases for V and 8 bases for J; bases not matched to a gene: 8. There are 16 residues in the CDR3. Per the germline V gene, CDR1 is SGHRS and CDR2 is YFSETQ. The CDR3 sequence: CASSLAPTGADSPLHF. CDR3 bases: TGCGCCAGCAGCTTGGCCCCTACAGGGGCTGATTCACCCCTCCACTTT. Variable domain in full (rest from reference TRBV5-1 and TRBJ1-6): KAGVTQTPRYLIKTRGQQVTLSCSPISGHRSVSWYQQTPGQGLQFLFEYFSETQRNKGNFPGRFSGRQFSNSRSEMNVSTLELGDSALYLCASSLAPTGADSPLHFGNGTRLTVT.

The chain combines TRBV9 with TRBJ2-3, with D possibly TRBD2 on 5 matching bases. Germline V gives CDR1 SGDLS, CDR2 YYNGEE. The CDR3 contains 18 residues. V was shortened by 4 bases and J by 2 bases, with 23 bases between the two germline ends. The CDR3 region is CASSYHSGYLQYTDTQYF. DNA for the CDR3: TGTGCCAGCAGCTACCACAGCGGATACCTTCAATACACAGATACGCAGTATTTT.

Regarding this clone: One end of the junction fails to match germline, which may point to a read error. This sequence joins TRBV5-1 and TRBJ2-7; TRBD2 agrees at 9 bases. CDR1 SGHRS and CDR2 YFSETQ come from the germline V gene. The CDR3 has 14 residues. CDR3: CASSLDLAGRDLCF. DNA of the CDR3: TGCGCCAGCAGCTTGGACCTAGCGGGGCGAGATTTGTGCTTC.